This T cell receptor (beta chain) comes out of a study of post-analysis software for immune sequencing data. Study at large: Progressive-relapsing, secondary progressive and relapsing-remitting multiple sclerosis were among the disease courses included. The study, taken as a whole, reports: Significantly lower normalized Chao1 diversity was found in patients with multiple sclerosis relative to controls. In patients, about 5 TRBV segments were more frequent than in controls, with TRBV5-6, TRBV5-1 and TRBV20-1 among them. F measure grouped same-batch samples tightly together.

On this clonotype itself: As yet, its antigen is unknown.

Unique molecular identifiers were present in the TCR beta cDNA libraries. Input amounts of 1 to 10 million T cells were used. These gave 500,000 or so cDNA molecules, so each molecule approximated one T cell. TCRdb fed the PCR reads into MiXCR, producing one record per CDR3 protein. The sample has around 500,000 distinct CDR3 sequences, approximately 34% seen once. With 0 bases removed from V and 3 bases from J, the gap between germline ends came to 14 bases. CDR3 length: 16 amino acids. The germline CDR1 and CDR2 sequences are MNHNY and SVGAGI (reference sequence). Sequencing was performed on blood. V usage is TRBV6-6 and J usage is TRBJ2-5; tentatively, D is TRBD2 (5 bases). This TCR was recovered from a girl aged 2-17 years with multiple sclerosis. CDR3: CASSYSTAVEEETQYF. The CDR3, as DNA: TGTGCCAGCAGTTACTCGACCGCAGTGGAGGAAGAGACCCAGTACTTC.